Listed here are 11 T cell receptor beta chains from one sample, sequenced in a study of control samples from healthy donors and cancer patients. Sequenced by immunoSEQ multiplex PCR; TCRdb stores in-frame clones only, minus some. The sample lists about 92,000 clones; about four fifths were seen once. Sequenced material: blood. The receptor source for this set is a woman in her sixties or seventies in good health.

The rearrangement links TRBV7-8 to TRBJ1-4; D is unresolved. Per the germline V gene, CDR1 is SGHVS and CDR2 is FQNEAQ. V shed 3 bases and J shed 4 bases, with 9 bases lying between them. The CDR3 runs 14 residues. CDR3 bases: TGTGCCAGCAGCTTCTCCCGGGGTAATGAAAAACTGTTTTTT. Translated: CASSFSRGNEKLFF.

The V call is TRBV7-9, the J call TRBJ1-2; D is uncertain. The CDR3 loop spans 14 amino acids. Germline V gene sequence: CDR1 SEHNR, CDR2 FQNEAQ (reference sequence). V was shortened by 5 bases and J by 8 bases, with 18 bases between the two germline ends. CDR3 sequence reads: CASSQSLYREGYTF. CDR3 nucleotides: TGTGCCAGCAGCCAATCGCTGTACAGAGAGGGCTACACCTTC.

The CDR3 DNA reads TGTGCCAGCACCCCTGGACAGGGGCTCCTGGGGACTGAAGCTTTCTTT. Translated, it gives CASTPGQGLLGTEAFF. The chain carries TRBV6-6 and TRBJ1-1; TRBD1 agrees at 9 bases. J lost 5 bases, V lost 7 bases, and 14 bases had no gene match. Looked up from germline, CDR1 is MNHNY and CDR2 is SVGAGI (reference sequence). The CDR3 totals 16 residues.

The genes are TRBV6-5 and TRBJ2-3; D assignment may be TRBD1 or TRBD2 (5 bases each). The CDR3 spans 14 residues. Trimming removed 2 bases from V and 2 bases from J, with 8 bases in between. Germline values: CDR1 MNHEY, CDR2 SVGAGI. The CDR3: CASSYVGATDTQYF. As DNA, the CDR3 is TGTGCCAGCAGTTACGTCGGGGCCACAGATACGCAGTATTTT.

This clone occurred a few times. CDR3 residues: CASEDRDRGQPQHF. CDR3 nucleotides: TGTGCCAGTGAAGACCGGGACAGGGGTCAGCCCCAGCATTTT. The V call is TRBV19, the J call TRBJ1-5, with 10 bases that match TRBD1. The trim removed 8 bases at V and 6 bases at J, leaving 7 bases unmatched. The CDR3 covers 14 residues. Germline lookup yields CDR1 LNHDA and CDR2 SQIVND (reference sequence).

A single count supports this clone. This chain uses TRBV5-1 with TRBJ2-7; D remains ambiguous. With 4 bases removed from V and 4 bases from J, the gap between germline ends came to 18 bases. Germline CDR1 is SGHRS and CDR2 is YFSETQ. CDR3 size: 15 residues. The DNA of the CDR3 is TGCGCCAGCAGCCGGACGGATAACCTAAGATACGAGCAGTACTTC. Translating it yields CASSRTDNLRYEQYF.

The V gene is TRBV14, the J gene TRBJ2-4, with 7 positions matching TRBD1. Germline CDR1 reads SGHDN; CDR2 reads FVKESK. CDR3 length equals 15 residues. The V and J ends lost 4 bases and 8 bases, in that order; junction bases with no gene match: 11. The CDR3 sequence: CASSRGQAQWDIQYF. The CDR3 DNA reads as TGTGCCAGCAGCCGAGGACAGGCGCAATGGGACATTCAGTACTTC.

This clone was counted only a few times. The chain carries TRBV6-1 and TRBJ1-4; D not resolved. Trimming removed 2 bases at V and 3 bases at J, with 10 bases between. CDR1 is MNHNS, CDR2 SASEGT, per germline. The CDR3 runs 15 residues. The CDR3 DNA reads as TGTGCCAGCAGTGAATTTTCAGGCCCTAATGAAAAACTGTTTTTT. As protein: CASSEFSGPNEKLFF.

CDR3 protein: CASKDGYNSPLHF. CDR3 in DNA: TGTGCCAGCAAGGATGGATATAATTCACCCCTCCACTTT. V and J are TRBV28 and TRBJ1-6; D gene unclear. The CDR3 consists of 13 residues. V lost 7 bases and J lost 4, with 8 bases in between. Germline V CDR1 and CDR2: MDHEN, SYDVKM.

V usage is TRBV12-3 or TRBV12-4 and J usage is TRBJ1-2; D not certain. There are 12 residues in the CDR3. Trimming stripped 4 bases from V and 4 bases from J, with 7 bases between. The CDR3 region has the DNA TGTGCCAGCAGTTCGCCGGGCTATGGCTACACCTTC. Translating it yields CASSSPGYGYTF.

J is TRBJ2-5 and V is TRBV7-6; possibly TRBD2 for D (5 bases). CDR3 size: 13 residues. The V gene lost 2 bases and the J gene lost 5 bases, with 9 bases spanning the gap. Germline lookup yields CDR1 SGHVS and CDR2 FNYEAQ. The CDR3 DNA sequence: TGTGCCAGCAGCTTAACGGGGATGGAGACCCAGTACTTC. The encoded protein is CASSLTGMETQYF.